One sample yielded the 19 T cell receptor beta chains listed below, sequenced in a study of T cell changes during pregnancy in multiple sclerosis. The repertoire was sequenced with immunoSEQ multiplex PCR; TCRdb's copy has only in-frame clones and lacks some. Among under 95,000 clones listed, roughly 91% were seen once. The specimen was peripheral blood, collected after pregnancy. These receptors came from a female donor in good health, enrolled as a control in a pregnancy study.

The rearrangement links TRBV6-1 to TRBJ2-4; 10 positions match TRBD1. CDR1 and CDR2 from the germline V gene are MNHNS and SASEGT. Trimming at V came to 1 base and at J to 1 base, leaving 10 bases not matched to a gene. The CDR3 is made up of 19 amino acids. In nucleotides, the CDR3 is TGTGCCAGCAGTGAAGTCGGGACAGGGGTGAAGAGTGCCAAAAACATTCAGTACTTC. Translated: CASSEVGTGVKSAKNIQYF.

This clone was recorded a few times. The J gene is TRBJ1-6, the V gene TRBV4-2; 10 bases agree with TRBD1. V dropped 2 bases and J dropped 9; count of bases not matched to a gene: 4. Germline assignment: CDR1 LGHNA and CDR2 YNFKEQ. This CDR3 is built from 15 residues. As DNA, the CDR3 is TGTGCCAGCAGCCAAACCGGGACAGGGGTTTCACCCCTCCACTTT. This encodes CASSQTGTGVSPLHF.

To note about this clone: The junction departs from the called germline gene at one end, perhaps through a read error. The sample carries other DNA sequences with the same CDR3. The chain is built from TRBV27 and TRBJ1-6; 7 bases match TRBD1. The CDR3 is 13 residues long. Germline-derived CDR1 and CDR2 are MNHEY and SMNVEV (reference sequence). DNA for the CDR3: TGTGCCAGCAGCAGGGGGTCGGGTTCACCTCTCCACTTT. Amino acid sequence: CASSRGSGSPLHF.

V is TRBV5-1 and J is TRBJ2-5, with 9 bases lining up with TRBD2. The trim removed 1 base at V and 5 bases at J, leaving 18 bases unmatched. In germline, CDR1 is SGHRS, CDR2 YFSETQ. The length of the CDR3 is 19 residues. The CDR3 sequence is CASSLYGFGAGGLSETQYF. The CDR3 nucleotides are TGCGCCAGCAGCTTGTATGGGTTCGGAGCGGGGGGTTTGTCGGAGACCCAGTACTTC. The full variable domain, in which reference TRBV5-1 and TRBJ2-5 provide the parts outside the CDR3, is KAGVTQTPRYLIKTRGQQVTLSCSPISGHRSVSWYQQTPGQGLQFLFEYFSETQRNKGNFPGRFSGRQFSNSRSEMNVSTLELGDSALYLCASSLYGFGAGGLSETQYFGPGTRLLVL.

The chain links TRBV6-6 to TRBJ1-5; no clear D gene. The germline gives CDR1 MNHNY, CDR2 SVGAGI (reference sequence). CDR3 length: 16 amino acids. Trimming left V 2 bases short and J 3 bases short, with 14 bases between. CDR3 coding DNA: TGTGCCAGCAGTTACAGAATCGCGGCGTTCAATCAGCCCCAGCATTTT. Encoded protein: CASSYRIAAFNQPQHF.

The V gene is TRBV7-8, the J gene TRBJ1-3; the D gene is possibly TRBD1 (5 bases). Germline assignment: CDR1 SGHVS and CDR2 FQNEAQ. Trimming took 2 bases from V and 8 from J, leaving 19 bases between them. This CDR3 comprises 16 residues. The CDR3 DNA sequence: TGTGCCAGCAGCTTATTAGGAGTCAGGGAATCGGACACCATATATTTT. Its translation is CASSLLGVRESDTIYF.

The chain joins TRBV19 to TRBJ2-2, with D hard to call. Trimming took off 4 bases at V and 3 bases at J, with 6 bases between the two ends. CDR3 length: 13 amino acids. CDR1 LNHDA and CDR2 SQIVND come from the germline V gene (reference sequence). In DNA, the CDR3 is TGTGCCAGTAGTACCCGGGACACCGGGGAGCTGTTTTTT. The encoded protein is CASSTRDTGELFF.

The chain recombines TRBV27 with TRBJ2-1, with D tentatively TRBD1 (5 bases). Trimming stripped 3 bases from V and 6 bases from J, with 18 bases between. The germline V gene encodes CDR1 MNHEY and CDR2 SMNVEV (reference sequence). The CDR3 is made up of 16 amino acids. CDR3 coding DNA: TGTGCCAGCAGTTTGGAAGGGGCCCTTAAAGGCAATGAGCAGTTCTTC. Amino acid sequence: CASSLEGALKGNEQFF.

This clone appeared a single time. The chain uses TRBV11-2 and TRBJ2-5; perhaps TRBD2 as D (5 bases). CDR1 SGHAT and CDR2 FQNNGV come from the germline V gene. The CDR3 spans 14 residues. The V and J ends lost 5 bases and 4 bases respectively, with 14 bases between them. The CDR3 loop reads CASSPRGDRETQYF. For the CDR3, the DNA is TGTGCCAGCAGCCCCCGGGGAGACCGAGAGACCCAGTACTTC.

The rearrangement joins TRBV5-6 to TRBJ1-2; the match to TRBD1 covers 8 bases. From germline, CDR1 is SGHDT and CDR2 YYEEEE. V shed 2 bases and J 9 bases; nucleotides not matched to a gene: 6. The CDR3 totals 13 residues. The CDR3 nucleotides are TGTGCCAGCAGCTTCGGACAGGGCGAAAGCTACACCTTC. Its translation is CASSFGQGESYTF.

The chain recombines TRBV13 with TRBJ2-1; 7 bases match TRBD2. This CDR3 region has 13 residues. Germline V gene sequence: CDR1 PRHDT, CDR2 FYEKMQ (reference sequence). V gave up 5 bases and J gave up 13 bases; unmatched junction bases: 11. CDR3 DNA sequence: TGTGCCAGCAGCCCGGCGACTAGCAATACTCAGTTCTTC. Encoded protein: CASSPATSNTQFF.

This chain connects TRBV6-6 to TRBJ1-1; D gene uncertain. V lost 5 bases to trimming and J lost 7 bases, with 5 bases between them. Germline CDR1 is MNHNY and CDR2 is SVGAGI (reference sequence). The length of the CDR3 is 10 residues. The CDR3 sequence: CASSKYEAFF. CDR3 bases: TGTGCCAGCAGTAAATATGAAGCTTTCTTT.

The rearrangement links TRBV4-3 to TRBJ1-6; D is ambiguous. Germline lookup yields CDR1 LGHNA and CDR2 YSLEER. V was trimmed by 3 bases and J by 8 bases, leaving 8 bases between them. The CDR3 loop spans 13 amino acids. The CDR3 loop is CASSQGLDSPLHF. CDR3 in DNA: TGCGCCAGCAGCCAGGGCTTAGATTCACCCCTCCACTTT.

The V and J genes are TRBV28 and TRBJ2-2, with a possible D match to TRBD1 (6 bases). Per the germline V gene, CDR1 is MDHEN and CDR2 is SYDVKM. The CDR3 length is 15 residues. The ends were cut back, 6 bases at V and 7 bases at J, with 18 bases in the middle. The CDR3 spells CASSPNRGGHGELFF. The CDR3 coding sequence is TGTGCCAGCAGCCCCAACCGTGGGGGCCACGGGGAGCTGTTTTTT.

The chain recombines TRBV15 with TRBJ1-4; tentatively, D is TRBD1 (6 bases). CDR1 is LNHNV, CDR2 YYDKDF, per germline (reference sequence). This CDR3 region has 16 residues. V was pared by 1 base and J by 0 bases, with 9 bases between. CDR3: CATSRGGGATNEKLFF. The CDR3 DNA follows: TGTGCCACCAGCAGAGGGGGGGGCGCAACTAATGAAAAACTGTTTTTT.

The chain is built from TRBV7-9 and TRBJ2-1, with TRBD2 identical over 12 bases. The V gene end was trimmed by 5 bases and the J gene end by 2 bases; junction bases not matched to a gene: 4. CDR1 and CDR2 (germline): SEHNR, FQNEAQ (reference sequence). This CDR3 comprises 16 residues. The CDR3 loop is CASSRTSGAAYNEQFF. CDR3 DNA sequence: TGTGCCAGCAGCCGGACTAGCGGGGCAGCCTACAATGAGCAGTTCTTC.

The V and J genes are TRBV5-1 and TRBJ1-6; D ambiguous. The CDR3 totals 14 residues. V was pared by 4 bases and J by 8 bases, with 13 bases between. In germline, CDR1 is SGHRS, CDR2 YFSETQ. The CDR3 sequence: CASSRRVPDSPLHF. The CDR3 nucleotides are TGCGCCAGCAGCCGGAGGGTTCCGGATTCACCCCTCCACTTT.

The chain combines TRBV23-1 with TRBJ1-5; D might be TRBD1 (5 bases). TRBV23-1 is an ORF, and what it does is uncertain. Trimming took off 4 bases at V and 2 bases at J, with 9 bases between the two ends. The CDR3 extends over 14 amino acids. CDR3 bases: TGCGCCAGCAGTCCCCCGGGGGGCAATCAGCCCCAGCATTTT. Protein: CASSPPGGNQPQHF.

The chain couples TRBV7-3 to TRBJ2-2; 15 positions agree with TRBD2. Germline lookup yields CDR1 SGHTA and CDR2 FQGTGA. This CDR3 comprises 18 residues. Trimming at V came to 4 bases and at J to 6 bases, leaving 9 bases not matched to a gene. CDR3 residues: CASSYSSGTSGGPGELFF. CDR3 in DNA: TGTGCCAGCAGCTATTCCTCCGGGACTAGCGGGGGGCCCGGGGAGCTGTTTTTT.